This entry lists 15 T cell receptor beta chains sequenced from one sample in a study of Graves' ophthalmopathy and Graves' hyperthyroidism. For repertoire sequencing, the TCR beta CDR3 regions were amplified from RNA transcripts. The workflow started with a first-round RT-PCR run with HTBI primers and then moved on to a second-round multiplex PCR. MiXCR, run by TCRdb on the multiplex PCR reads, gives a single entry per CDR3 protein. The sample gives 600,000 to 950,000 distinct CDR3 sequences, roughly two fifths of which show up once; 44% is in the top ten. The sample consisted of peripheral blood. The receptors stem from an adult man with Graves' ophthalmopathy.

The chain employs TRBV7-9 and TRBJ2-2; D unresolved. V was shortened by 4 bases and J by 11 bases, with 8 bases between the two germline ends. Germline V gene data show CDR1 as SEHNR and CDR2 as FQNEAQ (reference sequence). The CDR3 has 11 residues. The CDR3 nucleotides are TGTGCCAGCAGCTCCGCTTACGAGCTGTTTTTT. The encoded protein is CASSSAYELFF.

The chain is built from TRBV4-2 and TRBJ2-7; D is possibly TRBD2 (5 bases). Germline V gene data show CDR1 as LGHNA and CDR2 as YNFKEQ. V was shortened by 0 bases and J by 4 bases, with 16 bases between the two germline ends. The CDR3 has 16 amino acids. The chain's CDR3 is CASSQDLGSGAYEQYF. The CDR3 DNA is TGTGCCAGCAGCCAAGATCTCGGAAGCGGAGCTTACGAGCAGTACTTC.

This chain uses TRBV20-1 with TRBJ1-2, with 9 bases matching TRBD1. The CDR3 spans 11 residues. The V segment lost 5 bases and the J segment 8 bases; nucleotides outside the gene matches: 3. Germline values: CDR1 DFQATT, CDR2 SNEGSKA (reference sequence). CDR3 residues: CSAWDRDGYTF. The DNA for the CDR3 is TGCAGTGCTTGGGACAGGGACGGCTACACCTTC.

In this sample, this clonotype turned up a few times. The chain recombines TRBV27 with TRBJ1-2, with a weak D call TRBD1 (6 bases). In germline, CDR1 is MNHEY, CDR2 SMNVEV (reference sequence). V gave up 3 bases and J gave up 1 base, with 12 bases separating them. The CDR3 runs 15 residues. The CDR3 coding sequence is TGTGCCAGCAGTTTCAACAGGGAGGGTAACTATGGCTACACCTTC. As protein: CASSFNREGNYGYTF.

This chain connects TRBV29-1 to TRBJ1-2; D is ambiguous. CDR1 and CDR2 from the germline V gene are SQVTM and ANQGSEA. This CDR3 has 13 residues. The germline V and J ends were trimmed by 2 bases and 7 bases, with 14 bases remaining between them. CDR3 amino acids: CSVETSGVGGYTF. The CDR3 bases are TGCAGCGTTGAAACCAGCGGGGTCGGTGGCTACACCTTC.

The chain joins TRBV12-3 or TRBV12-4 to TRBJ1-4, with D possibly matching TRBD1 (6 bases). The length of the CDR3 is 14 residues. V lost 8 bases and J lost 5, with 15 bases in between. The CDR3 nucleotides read TGTGCCAGCCAGTTTCGAGGGGGGAATGAAAAACTGTTTTTT. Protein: CASQFRGGNEKLFF.

The DNA of the CDR3 is TGCAGCGCCGGGGACAGTACCTATGGCTACACCTTC. Protein sequence: CSAGDSTYGYTF. The V and J genes are TRBV29-1 and TRBJ1-2, with 7 nucleotides matching TRBD1. V lost 7 bases and J lost 4; bases outside the gene matches: 6. From germline, CDR1 is SQVTM and CDR2 ANQGSEA. There are 12 residues in the CDR3.

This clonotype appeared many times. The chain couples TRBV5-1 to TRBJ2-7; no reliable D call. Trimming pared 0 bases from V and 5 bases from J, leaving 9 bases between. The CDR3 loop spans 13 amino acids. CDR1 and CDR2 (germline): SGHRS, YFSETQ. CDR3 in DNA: TGCGCCAGCAGCTTGGAGGGCCTCGACGAGCAGTACTTC. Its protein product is CASSLEGLDEQYF.

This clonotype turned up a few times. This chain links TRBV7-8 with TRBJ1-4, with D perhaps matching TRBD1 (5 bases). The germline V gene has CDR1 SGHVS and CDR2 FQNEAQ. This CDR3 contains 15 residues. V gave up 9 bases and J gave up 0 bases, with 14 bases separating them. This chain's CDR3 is CASAAVGATNEKLFF. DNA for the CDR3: TGTGCCAGTGCTGCGGTAGGGGCAACTAATGAAAAACTGTTTTTT.

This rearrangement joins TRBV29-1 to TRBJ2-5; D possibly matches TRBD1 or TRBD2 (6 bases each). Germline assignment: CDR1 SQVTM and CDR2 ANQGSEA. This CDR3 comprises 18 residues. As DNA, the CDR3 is TGCAGTGCTAGCGATATCCTTCGCCCGTTACAGGGAGGAGAGACCCAGTACTTC. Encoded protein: CSASDILRPLQGGETQYF.

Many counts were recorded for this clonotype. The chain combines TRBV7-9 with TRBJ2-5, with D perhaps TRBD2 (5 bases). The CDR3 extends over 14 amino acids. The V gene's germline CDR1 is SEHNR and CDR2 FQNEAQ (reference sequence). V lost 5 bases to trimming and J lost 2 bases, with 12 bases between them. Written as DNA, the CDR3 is TGTGCCAGCAGCCCCGACTGGAGGCAAGAGACCCAGTACTTC. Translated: CASSPDWRQETQYF.

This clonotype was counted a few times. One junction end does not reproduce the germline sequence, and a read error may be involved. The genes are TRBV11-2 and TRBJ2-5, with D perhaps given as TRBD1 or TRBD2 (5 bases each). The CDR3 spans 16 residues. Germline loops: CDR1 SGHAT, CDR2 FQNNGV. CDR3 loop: CASSPTTPGARETQYF. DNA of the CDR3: TGCGCCAGCAGCCCAACCACCCCCGGGGCCCGAGAGACCCAGTACTTC.

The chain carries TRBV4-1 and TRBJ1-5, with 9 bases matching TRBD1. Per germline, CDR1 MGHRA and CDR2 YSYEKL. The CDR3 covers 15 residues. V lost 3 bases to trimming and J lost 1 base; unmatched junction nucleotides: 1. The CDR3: CASSQGTGSNQPQHF. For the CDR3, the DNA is TGCGCCAGCAGCCAGGGGACAGGGAGCAATCAGCCCCAGCATTTT.

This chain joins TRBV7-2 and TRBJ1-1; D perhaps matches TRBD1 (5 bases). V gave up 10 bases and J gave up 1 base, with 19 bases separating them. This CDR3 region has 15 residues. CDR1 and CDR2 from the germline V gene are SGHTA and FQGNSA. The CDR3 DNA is TGTGCCACCTCGGCGTTAGGGGACCCGAACACTGAAGCTTTCTTT. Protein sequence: CATSALGDPNTEAFF.

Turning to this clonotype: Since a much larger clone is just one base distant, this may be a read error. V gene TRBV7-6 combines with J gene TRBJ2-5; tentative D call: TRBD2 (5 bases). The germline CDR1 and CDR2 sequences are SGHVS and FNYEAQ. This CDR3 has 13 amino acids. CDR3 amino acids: CVSSLATRETQYF. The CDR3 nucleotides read TGTGTCAGCAGCTTAGCGACGAGAGAGACCCAGTACTTC.